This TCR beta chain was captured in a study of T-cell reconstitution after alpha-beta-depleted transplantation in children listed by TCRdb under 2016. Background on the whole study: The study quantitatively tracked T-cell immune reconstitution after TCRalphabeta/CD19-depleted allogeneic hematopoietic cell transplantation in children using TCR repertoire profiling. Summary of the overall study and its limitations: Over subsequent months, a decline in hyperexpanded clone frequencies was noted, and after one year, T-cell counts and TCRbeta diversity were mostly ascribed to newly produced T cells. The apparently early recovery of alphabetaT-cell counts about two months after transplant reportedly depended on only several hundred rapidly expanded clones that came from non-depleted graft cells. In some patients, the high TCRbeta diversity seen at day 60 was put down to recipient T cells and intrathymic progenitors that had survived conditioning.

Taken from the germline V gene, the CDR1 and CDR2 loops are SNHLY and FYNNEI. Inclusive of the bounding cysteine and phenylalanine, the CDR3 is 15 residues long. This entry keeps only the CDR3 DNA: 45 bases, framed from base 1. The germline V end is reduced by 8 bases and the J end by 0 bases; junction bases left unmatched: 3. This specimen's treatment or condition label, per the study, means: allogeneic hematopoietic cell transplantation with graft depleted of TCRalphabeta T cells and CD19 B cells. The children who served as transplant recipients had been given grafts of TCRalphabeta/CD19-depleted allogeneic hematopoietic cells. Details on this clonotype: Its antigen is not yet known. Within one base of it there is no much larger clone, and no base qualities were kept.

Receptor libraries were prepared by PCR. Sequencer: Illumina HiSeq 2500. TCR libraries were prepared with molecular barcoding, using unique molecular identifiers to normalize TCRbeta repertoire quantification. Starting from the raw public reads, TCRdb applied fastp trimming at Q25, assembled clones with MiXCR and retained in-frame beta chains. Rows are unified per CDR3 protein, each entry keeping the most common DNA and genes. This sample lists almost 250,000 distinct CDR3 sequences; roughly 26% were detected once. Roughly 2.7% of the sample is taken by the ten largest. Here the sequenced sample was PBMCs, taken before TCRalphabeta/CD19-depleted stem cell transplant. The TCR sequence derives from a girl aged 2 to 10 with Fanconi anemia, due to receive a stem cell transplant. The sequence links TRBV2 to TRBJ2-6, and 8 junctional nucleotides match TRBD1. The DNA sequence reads TGTGCCAGCTCCGGGACAGGCTCTGGGGCCAACGTCCTGACTTTC. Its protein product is CASSGTGSGANVLTF.